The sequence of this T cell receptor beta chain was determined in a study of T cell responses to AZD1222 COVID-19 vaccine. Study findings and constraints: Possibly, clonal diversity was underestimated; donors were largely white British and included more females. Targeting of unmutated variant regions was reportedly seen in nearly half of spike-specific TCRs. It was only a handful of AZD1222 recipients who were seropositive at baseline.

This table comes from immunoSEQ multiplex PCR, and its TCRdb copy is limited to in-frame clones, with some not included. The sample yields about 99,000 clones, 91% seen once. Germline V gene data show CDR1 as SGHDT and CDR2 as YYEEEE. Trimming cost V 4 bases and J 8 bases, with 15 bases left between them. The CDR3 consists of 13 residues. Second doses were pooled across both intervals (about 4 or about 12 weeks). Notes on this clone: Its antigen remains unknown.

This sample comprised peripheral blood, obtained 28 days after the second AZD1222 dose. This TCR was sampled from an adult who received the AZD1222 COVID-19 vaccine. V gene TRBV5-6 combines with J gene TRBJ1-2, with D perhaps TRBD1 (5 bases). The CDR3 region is CASSTDRDKGYTF. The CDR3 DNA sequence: TGTGCCAGCAGCACTGACAGAGACAAGGGCTACACCTTC.